These 22 T cell receptor beta chains originate from one sample sequenced in a study of blood T cell repertoires in COVID-19. The protocol was immunoSEQ multiplex PCR, while the TCRdb copy is restricted to in-frame clones and leaves out a portion. The sample carries about 240,000 clones, approximately 83% recorded once. The sequenced material came from PBMCs or T cells enriched from blood (not recorded which). The receptors come from a middle-aged woman with acute COVID-19.

The chain uses TRBV2 and TRBJ2-7, with D possibly matching TRBD2 (5 bases). From germline, CDR1 is SNHLY and CDR2 FYNNEI. CDR3 length: 13 amino acids. The V gene lost 4 bases and the J gene lost 0 bases, with 7 bases spanning the gap. DNA of the CDR3: TGTGCCAGCAGTGCTAGCAACTCCTACGAGCAGTACTTC. Translated: CASSASNSYEQYF.

The DNA of the CDR3 is TGTGCCAGTTCTTTGTGGCAGGGGCAAGGCTACACCTTC. Encoded protein: CASSLWQGQGYTF. The chain couples TRBV12-3 or TRBV12-4 to TRBJ1-2; tentatively, D is TRBD1 (6 bases). The CDR3 runs 13 residues. Trimming stripped 9 bases from V and 8 bases from J, with 19 bases between.

The J gene is TRBJ2-7, the V gene TRBV19; 10 bases map to TRBD2. The CDR3 has 13 amino acids. V was clipped by 6 bases and J by 6 bases; unmatched bases: 5. CDR1 and CDR2 (germline): LNHDA, SQIVND (reference sequence). CDR3 coding DNA: TGTGCCAGTAGCCCTAGCGGGAGTGCCGAGCAGTACTTC. It specifies CASSPSGSAEQYF.

In its sample, this clone was seen once. The chain uses TRBV12-3 or TRBV12-4 and TRBJ2-1, with a possible D match to TRBD1 (7 bases). V was shortened by 6 bases and J by 7 bases, with 13 bases between the two germline ends. CDR3 length: 13 residues. The CDR3 nucleotides read TGTGCCAGCAGGACTTCAGGGGGGAATGAGCAGTTCTTC. Translation gives CASRTSGGNEQFF.

This clone was detected only a few times. The chain employs TRBV12-3 or TRBV12-4 and TRBJ1-1; D might be TRBD1 (5 bases). The V end was cut by 6 bases, the J end by 10 bases, with 12 bases between. The CDR3 is made up of 11 amino acids. Here the CDR3 DNA reads TGTGCCAGCAGCTCAGGGATAGGAGCTTTCTTT. It codes for CASSSGIGAFF.

The chain couples TRBV19 to TRBJ1-2; a possible D gene is TRBD1 (6 bases). From germline, CDR1 is LNHDA and CDR2 SQIVND (reference sequence). The germline V and J ends were trimmed by 10 bases and 1 base, with 7 bases remaining between them. The CDR3 runs 11 residues. The DNA of the CDR3 is TGTGCCATACAGGGTAACTATGGCTACACCTTC. Translated: CAIQGNYGYTF.

Remarks on this clone: The same CDR3 is also encoded by other DNA sequences in this sample. The chain is built from TRBV2 and TRBJ2-1; TRBD2 might be the D (5 bases). Germline assignment: CDR1 SNHLY and CDR2 FYNNEI. Trimming took 6 bases from V and 7 from J, leaving 10 bases between them. CDR3 length: 12 residues. The CDR3 here is CASRRTGNEQFF. DNA for the CDR3: TGTGCCAGCAGGAGGACTGGGAATGAGCAGTTCTTC.

The chain has TRBV19 and TRBJ1-5, with D possibly matching TRBD1 (5 bases). Trimming stripped 3 bases from V and 7 bases from J, with 16 bases between. The CDR3 runs 15 residues. In germline, CDR1 is LNHDA, CDR2 SQIVND (reference sequence). The CDR3 DNA sequence: TGTGCCAGTAGTATTAACAGGCCCCTCGTCCAGCCCCAGCATTTT. Translated, it gives CASSINRPLVQPQHF. Together with reference TRBV19 and TRBJ1-5, the CDR3 gives the full variable domain: DGGITQSPKYLFRKEGQNVTLSCEQNLNHDAMYWYRQDPGQGLRLIYYSQIVNDFQKGDIAEGYSVSREKKESFPLTVTSAQKNPTAFYLCASSINRPLVQPQHFGDGTRLSIL.

The V and J genes are TRBV28 and TRBJ1-4; tentative D call: TRBD1 (5 bases). V dropped 2 bases and J dropped 5 bases, with 9 bases sitting between them. The CDR3 totals 14 residues. The germline gives CDR1 MDHEN, CDR2 SYDVKM. CDR3 sequence: CASSLAQGNEKLFF. CDR3 in DNA: TGTGCCAGCAGTTTAGCTCAGGGAAATGAAAAACTGTTTTTT.

This clone has just one count. This chain uses TRBV30 with TRBJ2-5; no definite D call. Trimming took 2 bases from V and 4 from J, leaving 11 bases between them. Germline lookup yields CDR1 GTSNPN and CDR2 SVGIG (reference sequence). The CDR3 runs 13 residues. The CDR3 reads CAWSLYSGETQYF. The CDR3 bases are TGTGCCTGGAGTTTGTATAGTGGAGAGACCCAGTACTTC.

This chain connects TRBV11-2 to TRBJ2-3; a possible D gene is TRBD2 (5 bases). The CDR3 runs to 14 residues. CDR1 and CDR2 from the germline V gene are SGHAT and FQNNGV. Trimming stripped 1 base from V and 1 base from J, with 6 bases between. In nucleotides, the CDR3 is TGTGCCAGCAGCTTAGGTAGCGGCACAGATACGCAGTATTTT. The encoded protein is CASSLGSGTDTQYF.

This clone was seen just once. The J gene is TRBJ2-1, the V gene TRBV24-1; TRBD1 aligns across 9 bases. The germline V gene encodes CDR1 KGHDR and CDR2 SFDVKD. The CDR3 sequence is 17 residues long. Losses at the gene ends were 3 bases for V and 1 base for J; bases not matched to a gene: 6. In nucleotides, the CDR3 is TGTGCCACCAGTGATGCTTTGACAGGGGGATCCTACAATGAGCAGTTCTTC. This codes for CATSDALTGGSYNEQFF.

The CDR3 protein is CASSPRLAGTDNEQFF. The CDR3 DNA reads as TGCGCCAGCAGCCCGAGACTAGCGGGTACGGACAATGAGCAGTTCTTC. The chain joins TRBV4-1 to TRBJ2-1; 10 bases map to TRBD2. The trim removed 4 bases at V and 5 bases at J, leaving 8 bases unmatched. The CDR3 runs 16 residues. In germline, CDR1 is MGHRA, CDR2 YSYEKL.

The genes are TRBV6-1 and TRBJ2-1; D is perhaps TRBD2 (6 bases). Trimming left V 1 base short and J 8 bases short, with 12 bases between. Looked up from germline, CDR1 is MNHNS and CDR2 is SASEGT. The CDR3 has 14 amino acids. CDR3 residues: CASSEGRAQDEQFF. CDR3 nucleotide sequence: TGTGCCAGCAGTGAAGGGAGGGCTCAAGATGAGCAGTTCTTC.

The CDR3 reads CASSPLTSGRGTDTQYF. As DNA, the CDR3 is TGTGCCAGCAGCCCCCTCACTAGCGGGAGGGGCACAGATACGCAGTATTTT. The V call is TRBV3-1 (or the pseudogene TRBV3-2), the J call TRBJ2-3; 13 bases fit TRBD2. Germline V gene data show CDR1 as LGHDT and CDR2 as YNNKEL (reference sequence). CDR3 length equals 17 residues. V trimming: 4 bases; J trimming: 1 base; junction bases outside the gene matches: 5.

The rearrangement links TRBV2 to TRBJ2-7; no definite D call. This CDR3 has 15 amino acids. Germline CDR1 is SNHLY and CDR2 is FYNNEI. The V end lost 2 bases, the J end lost 0 bases, and 11 bases lay between the germline ends. The CDR3 sequence is CASSELALFSYEQYF. The CDR3 DNA sequence: TGTGCCAGCAGTGAATTGGCTCTTTTCTCCTACGAGCAGTACTTC.

V is TRBV2 and J is TRBJ2-5; 10 bases are shared with TRBD2. CDR1 and CDR2 from the germline V gene are SNHLY and FYNNEI. This CDR3 has 15 amino acids. Trimming removed 6 bases from V and 5 bases from J; junction bases left unmatched: 9. The CDR3 here is CASSELAGLGETQYF. The CDR3 DNA reads TGTGCCAGCAGCGAACTAGCGGGGCTTGGGGAGACCCAGTACTTC. Full variable domain (missing parts from reference TRBV2 and TRBJ2-5): EPEVTQTPSHQVTQMGQEVILRCVPISNHLYFYWYRQILGQKVEFLVSFYNNEISEKSEIFDDQFSVERPDGSNFTLKIRSTKLEDSAMYFCASSELAGLGETQYFGPGTRLLVL.

This clone was observed a single time. The chain couples TRBV4-1 to TRBJ2-6, with 7 nucleotides matching TRBD2. Germline V lookup: CDR1 MGHRA, CDR2 YSYEKL. The CDR3 runs 19 residues. With 1 base clipped from V and 1 base from J, the junction kept 10 bases outside the gene matches. Here the CDR3 reads CASSQVIGGRPSGANVLTF. In DNA form, the CDR3 reads TGCGCCAGCAGCCAAGTTATCGGGGGGAGACCTTCTGGGGCCAACGTCCTGACTTTC.

This clone has just one count. A single base separates this from a much larger clone, so it may be a read error. The same CDR3 arises from other DNA sequences in this sample as well. The genes are TRBV13 and TRBJ2-5; 8 bases are a match to TRBD2. CDR3 length: 16 amino acids. Germline CDR1 reads PRHDT; CDR2 reads FYEKMQ (reference sequence). J was trimmed by 2 bases and V by 0 bases; bases with no gene match: 5. The CDR3 DNA sequence: TGTGCCAGCAGCTTAGGCCTAGCGGGCGGGCAAGAGACCCAGTACTTC. Its translation: CASSLGLAGGQETQYF. The full variable domain, in which reference TRBV13 and TRBJ2-5 provide the parts outside the CDR3, is AAGVIQSPRHLIKEKRETATLKCYPIPRHDTVYWYQQGPGQDPQFLISFYEKMQSDKGSIPDRFSAQQFSDYHSELNMSSLELGDSALYFCASSLGLAGGQETQYFGPGTRLLVL.

The V and J genes are TRBV7-9 and TRBJ2-7; no firm D call. Germline V lookup: CDR1 SEHNR, CDR2 FQNEAQ (reference sequence). Trimming removed 1 base from V and 0 bases from J, with 10 bases in between. The CDR3 is 15 residues long. The CDR3 sequence: CASSLGLEYSYEQYF. CDR3 sequence (DNA): TGTGCCAGCAGCTTAGGTCTGGAGTACTCCTACGAGCAGTACTTC.

The chain recombines TRBV19 with TRBJ2-7, with TRBD2 matching over 13 bases. The germline V gene encodes CDR1 LNHDA and CDR2 SQIVND (reference sequence). V lost 6 bases and J lost 3; bases outside the gene matches: 2. This CDR3 spans 14 amino acids. For the CDR3, the DNA is TGTGCCAGTAGATGGACTAGCGGGAGCTACGAGCAGTACTTC. It specifies CASRWTSGSYEQYF.

V gene TRBV5-1 combines with J gene TRBJ1-6, with D unresolved. Germline lookup yields CDR1 SGHRS and CDR2 YFSETQ. The length of the CDR3 is 15 residues. The germline V and J ends were trimmed by 4 bases and 1 base, with 9 bases remaining between them. The CDR3: CASSLGRSYNSPLHF. In DNA, the CDR3 is TGCGCCAGCAGCCTGGGGAGGTCCTATAATTCACCCCTCCACTTT.